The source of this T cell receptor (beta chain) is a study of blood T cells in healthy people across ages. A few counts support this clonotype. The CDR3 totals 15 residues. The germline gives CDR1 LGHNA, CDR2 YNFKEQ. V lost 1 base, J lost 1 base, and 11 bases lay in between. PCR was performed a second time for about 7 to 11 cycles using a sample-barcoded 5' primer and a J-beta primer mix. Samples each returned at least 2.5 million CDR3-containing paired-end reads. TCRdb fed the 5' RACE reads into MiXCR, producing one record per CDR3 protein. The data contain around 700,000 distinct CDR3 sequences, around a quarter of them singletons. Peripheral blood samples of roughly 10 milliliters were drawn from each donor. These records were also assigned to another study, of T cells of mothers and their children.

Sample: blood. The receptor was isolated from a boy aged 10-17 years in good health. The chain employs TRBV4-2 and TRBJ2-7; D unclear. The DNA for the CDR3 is TGTGCCAGCAGCCAAGTACTACCGACTTCCTACGAGCAGTACTTC. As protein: CASSQVLPTSYEQYF.